The 10 T cell receptor beta chains reported below all come from one sample, sequenced in a study of cytomegalovirus exposure and HLA in healthy donors. With 60 Vbeta and 13 Jbeta primers, the PCR was carried out. Repertoires were generated with immunoSEQ multiplex PCR, while TCRdb's copy carries only in-frame clones and drops some. The sample has some 160,000 clones, 79% seen once; the top ten hold 0.65% to 0.75%. Material: PBMCs. These receptors originate from a woman in her forties in good health and CMV-seronegative.

The rearrangement uses TRBV5-1 and TRBJ2-3, with TRBD1 identical over 7 bases. The CDR3 is made up of 16 amino acids. Germline-derived CDR1 and CDR2 are SGHRS and YFSETQ. V lost 4 bases to trimming and J lost 3 bases; unmatched junction nucleotides: 11. CDR3 sequence reads: CASSTTGASNTDTQYF. Here the CDR3 DNA reads TGCGCCAGCAGCACCACAGGGGCAAGCAATACAGATACGCAGTATTTT.

The chain employs TRBV6-1 and TRBJ1-6; D perhaps matches TRBD1 (5 bases). Germline V gene data show CDR1 as MNHNS and CDR2 as SASEGT. V gave up 2 bases and J gave up 7 bases, with 15 bases separating them. This CDR3 is built from 16 residues. Here the CDR3 reads CASSEPRAGRNSPLHF. CDR3 bases: TGTGCCAGCAGTGAACCCCGGGCAGGGCGAAATTCACCCCTCCACTTT.

V and J are TRBV28 and TRBJ1-4; TRBD1 is a possible D gene (6 bases). Per germline, CDR1 MDHEN and CDR2 SYDVKM. Trimming took 4 bases from V and 8 from J, leaving 17 bases between them. There are 15 residues in the CDR3. CDR3 coding DNA: TGTGCCAGCAGTTCCGGGACACTCCGCAGGGAAAAACTGTTTTTT. Translated: CASSSGTLRREKLFF.

J is TRBJ2-7 and V is TRBV28; TRBD2 is a possible D gene (6 bases). Germline V gene sequence: CDR1 MDHEN, CDR2 SYDVKM. V was clipped by 2 bases and J by 0 bases, with 8 bases between them. The CDR3 spans 14 residues. DNA of the CDR3: TGTGCCAGCAGTTTAACTAGCTTCTCCTACGAGCAGTACTTC. Residues: CASSLTSFSYEQYF.

This rearrangement joins TRBV5-5 to TRBJ2-5; D might be TRBD2 (6 bases). V was pared by 0 bases and J by 5 bases, with 11 bases between. CDR3 length: 14 residues. Per the germline V gene, CDR1 is SGHKS and CDR2 is YYEKEE (reference sequence). CDR3 in DNA: TGTGCCAGCAGCTTGGAAGCTAGCGCGGAGACCCAGTACTTC. This codes for CASSLEASAETQYF.

The chain couples TRBV6-5 to TRBJ2-7, with D perhaps TRBD2 (5 bases). Looked up from germline, CDR1 is MNHEY and CDR2 is SVGAGI. The CDR3 has 15 residues. V was shortened by 2 bases and J by 0 bases, with 11 bases between the two germline ends. This CDR3 reads CASSYEGVSSYEQYF. The CDR3, as DNA: TGTGCCAGCAGTTACGAGGGAGTCAGCTCCTACGAGCAGTACTTC.

This clone came up a few times. V usage is TRBV7-2 and J usage is TRBJ2-3; 11 positions agree with TRBD2. Germline V gene data show CDR1 as SGHTA and CDR2 as FQGNSA. The CDR3 is 17 residues long. Trimming at V came to 4 bases and at J to 2 bases, leaving 8 bases not matched to a gene. The CDR3 is CASSSERLAGFTDTQYF. CDR3 coding DNA: TGTGCCAGCAGCTCTGAACGACTAGCGGGGTTCACAGATACGCAGTATTTT. Combining the CDR3 with reference TRBV7-2 and TRBJ2-3 gives the whole variable domain GAGVSQSPSNKVTEKGKDVELRCDPISGHTALYWYRQSLGQGLEFLIYFQGNSAPDKSGLPSDRFSAERTGGSVSTLTIQRTQQEDSAVYLCASSSERLAGFTDTQYFGPGTRLTVL.

The chain recombines TRBV7-2 with TRBJ2-5; D remains unclear. The CDR3 loop spans 13 amino acids. CDR1 is SGHTA, CDR2 FQGNSA, per germline. V was cut by 1 base and J by 5 bases, with 8 bases left in between. CDR3 region: CASSLGAAETQYF. In DNA form, the CDR3 reads TGTGCCAGCAGCTTAGGCGCCGCGGAGACCCAGTACTTC.

The V call is TRBV5-1, the J call TRBJ2-3; the D is unclear. The V gene's germline CDR1 is SGHRS and CDR2 YFSETQ. The CDR3 is 15 amino acids. With 4 bases removed from V and 4 bases from J, the gap between germline ends came to 16 bases. The CDR3 protein is CASSKDTHRPDTQYF. Here the CDR3 DNA reads TGCGCCAGCAGCAAAGACACCCACCGACCAGATACGCAGTATTTT.

In its sample, this clone was seen a few times. The chain couples TRBV2 to TRBJ2-5, with TRBD2 matching over 8 bases. The CDR3 extends over 12 amino acids. From germline, CDR1 is SNHLY and CDR2 FYNNEI. Trimming removed 8 bases from V and 5 bases from J; junction bases left unmatched: 4. DNA for the CDR3: TGTGCCAGCCGGCCTAGCGGGGAGACCCAGTACTTC. Translation: CASRPSGETQYF.